One T cell receptor (beta chain) is described in this entry. Extractions gave at least 5.5 micrograms of total RNA per sample. The data originate from a study of blood T cells in healthy people across ages. There are 12 residues in the CDR3. Germline CDR1 LNHNV, CDR2 YYDKDF (reference sequence). Trimming removed 5 bases from V and 5 bases from J, with 8 bases in between. A second PCR of 7 to 11 cycles used a sample-barcoded 5' primer and a J-beta primer mix. One entry per CDR3 protein results from TCRdb running MiXCR on the 5' RACE reads. The sample holds approximately 1,700,000 distinct CDR3 sequences; more than 35% are singletons and the top ten take 20% to 25%.

The rearrangement joins TRBV15 to TRBJ2-3; D remains ambiguous. This clonotype originated in a human donor in good health. Input material: blood. This CDR3 reads CATSRFGDTQYF. CDR3 bases: TGTGCCACCAGCCGGTTTGGAGATACGCAGTATTTT.